This passage covers 30 T cell receptor beta chains from one sample sequenced in a study of CD8+ T cells in alopecia areata. Extraction of RNA preceded its reverse transcription into cDNA, which served as the sequencing template. The protocol was immunoSEQ multiplex PCR, while the TCRdb copy is restricted to in-frame clones and leaves out a portion. Of about 120,000 clones listed, under 40% are singletons. Sequencing used CD4+ T cells sorted from blood. Receptors originate from a human donor with alopecia areata.

This clone has only a few counts. This chain joins TRBV29-1 and TRBJ1-1; 8 nucleotides match TRBD1. After removal of 4 bases from V and 2 bases from J, the junction contained 3 bases not matched to a gene. This CDR3 is 13 amino acids long. Germline assignment: CDR1 SQVTM and CDR2 ANQGSEA. The CDR3 coding sequence is TGCAGCGTTGGGGACAGGACTAACACTGAAGCTTTCTTT. This translates into CSVGDRTNTEAFF.

The gene calls are TRBV29-1 and TRBJ1-2; D is perhaps TRBD1 (6 bases). The CDR3 totals 14 residues. Trimming stripped 1 base from V and 8 bases from J, with 17 bases between. In germline, CDR1 is SQVTM, CDR2 ANQGSEA. CDR3 in amino acids: CSVEGQATAEGYTF. The CDR3 DNA reads as TGCAGCGTTGAAGGACAGGCCACAGCGGAGGGCTACACCTTC.

In its sample, this clone was seen a few times. The CDR3 reads CSGRMTGSLSSQYF. The CDR3 region has the DNA TGCAGCGGCCGAATGACAGGGTCCCTTTCATCCCAGTACTTC. V and J are TRBV29-1 and TRBJ2-5, with 7 bases identical to TRBD1. The CDR3 loop spans 14 amino acids. V gave up 7 bases and J gave up 9 bases; unmatched junction bases: 17. The germline V gene has CDR1 SQVTM and CDR2 ANQGSEA. Supplemented by reference TRBV29-1 and TRBJ2-5, the full variable domain reads SAVISQKPSRDICQRGTSLTIQCQVDSQVTMMFWYRQQPGQSLTLIATANQGSEATYESGFVIDKFPISRPNLTFSTLTVSNMSPEDSSIYLCSGRMTGSLSSQYFGPGTRLLVL.

Only a few counts were recorded for this clone. The chain has TRBV2 and TRBJ1-1, with D unresolved. V lost 7 bases and J 0 bases, leaving 12 bases between the germline ends. The CDR3 is 14 residues long. Germline V lookup: CDR1 SNHLY, CDR2 FYNNEI. The CDR3 bases are TGTGCCAGCATCATTGTCCCGGTGAACACTGAAGCTTTCTTT. It translates to CASIIVPVNTEAFF.

The chain couples TRBV2 to TRBJ2-5; no clear D. Germline assignment: CDR1 SNHLY and CDR2 FYNNEI. CDR3 length: 14 residues. Trimming stripped 5 bases from V and 5 bases from J, with 15 bases between. The chain's CDR3 is CASSRIPRVETQYF. CDR3 coding DNA: TGTGCCAGCAGTAGGATCCCAAGGGTGGAGACCCAGTACTTC. Drawing the rest from reference TRBV2 and TRBJ2-5, the complete variable domain is EPEVTQTPSHQVTQMGQEVILRCVPISNHLYFYWYRQILGQKVEFLVSFYNNEISEKSEIFDDQFSVERPDGSNFTLKIRSTKLEDSAMYFCASSRIPRVETQYFGPGTRLLVL.

The table lists this clone with a few counts. This chain links TRBV28 with TRBJ2-1, with unresolved D. CDR3 size: 13 residues. Per the germline V gene, CDR1 is MDHEN and CDR2 is SYDVKM. Trimming removed 2 bases at V and 6 bases at J, with 8 bases between. For the CDR3, the DNA is TGTGCCAGCAGTTTAGCGGTTTTCAATGAGCAGTTCTTC. Its protein product is CASSLAVFNEQFF. The full variable domain, rest sourced from reference TRBV28 and TRBJ2-1, is DVKVTQSSRYLVKRTGEKVFLECVQDMDHENMFWYRQDPGLGLRLIYFSYDVKMKEKGDIPEGYSVSREKKERFSLILESASTNQTSMYLCASSLAVFNEQFFGPGTRLTVL.

The V gene is TRBV7-2, the J gene TRBJ1-5; D perhaps matches TRBD1 (5 bases). The length of the CDR3 is 13 residues. Per the germline V gene, CDR1 is SGHTA and CDR2 is FQGNSA. V lost 5 bases, J lost 3 bases, and 8 bases lay in between. The CDR3 DNA reads as TGTGCCAGCAGCGACAGCTACAATCAGCCCCAGCATTTT. Encoded protein: CASSDSYNQPQHF.

This chain joins TRBV5-1 and TRBJ1-1; D perhaps matches TRBD1 (5 bases). V was clipped by 0 bases and J by 3 bases, with 12 bases between them. Germline CDR1 reads SGHRS; CDR2 reads YFSETQ. This CDR3 region has 15 residues. The chain's CDR3 is CASSLGGGLDTEAFF. In DNA form, the CDR3 reads TGCGCCAGCAGCTTGGGTGGGGGATTGGACACTGAAGCTTTCTTT.

This chain joins TRBV30 and TRBJ1-1; 9 positions match TRBD1. The CDR3 is made up of 13 amino acids. Unmatched junction bases numbered 2, after V lost 2 bases and J lost 4 bases. Germline assignment: CDR1 GTSNPN and CDR2 SVGIG (reference sequence). The CDR3 reads CAWSSTGGTEAFF. The CDR3, as DNA: TGTGCCTGGAGTTCGACAGGGGGCACTGAAGCTTTCTTT.

This clone was detected only a few times. The rearrangement joins TRBV7-9 to TRBJ2-7; no reliable D call. Germline CDR1 is SEHNR and CDR2 is FQNEAQ (reference sequence). Trimming took 2 bases from V and 6 from J, leaving 8 bases between them. CDR3 length equals 12 residues. The CDR3 DNA is TGTGCCAGCAGCTTACTCGGGCCCGAGCAGTACTTC. Its translation is CASSLLGPEQYF.

The chain is built from TRBV10-3 and TRBJ2-5; no firm D call. Germline V gives CDR1 ENHRY, CDR2 SYGVKD. The V end lost 3 bases, the J end lost 4 bases, and 12 bases lay between the germline ends. This CDR3 is built from 14 residues. The CDR3 nucleotides are TGTGCCATCAGTGACCCCCGGCGGTCAGAGACCCAGTACTTC. It codes for CAISDPRRSETQYF.

The chain is built from TRBV7-2 and TRBJ1-6; 8 bases are a match to TRBD1. The CDR3 runs 15 residues. The germline CDR1 and CDR2 sequences are SGHTA and FQGNSA. V lost 1 base and J lost 7; bases outside the gene matches: 3. Written as DNA, the CDR3 is TGTGCCAGCAGCTTAGGGACAGGGACAAATTCACCCCTCCACTTT. Its translation: CASSLGTGTNSPLHF.

In its sample, this clone was seen a few times. The chain recombines TRBV9 with TRBJ1-2, with D perhaps matching TRBD1 (6 bases). The germline V gene encodes CDR1 SGDLS and CDR2 YYNGEE. This CDR3 region has 15 residues. V lost 4 bases and J 0 bases, leaving 13 bases between the germline ends. CDR3 nucleotides: TGTGCCAGCAGCCTTAGCCCAGGGGCTAACTATGGCTACACCTTC. It is translated as CASSLSPGANYGYTF.

This chain links TRBV5-1 with TRBJ2-4; 11 nucleotides align to TRBD1. After removal of 5 bases from V and 7 bases from J, the junction contained 8 bases not matched to a gene. The germline gives CDR1 SGHRS, CDR2 YFSETQ. There are 15 residues in the CDR3. The CDR3 sequence is CASSLGQGALNIQYF. The DNA of the CDR3 is TGCGCCAGCAGTCTAGGACAGGGGGCGTTGAACATTCAGTACTTC.

J is TRBJ2-2 and V is TRBV2; D ambiguous. CDR3 length equals 12 residues. Germline CDR1 SNHLY, CDR2 FYNNEI. V lost 7 bases and J 6 bases, leaving 9 bases between the germline ends. DNA of the CDR3: TGTGCCAGCATCGTATTCTCCGGGGAGCTGTTTTTT. The encoded protein is CASIVFSGELFF.

V gene TRBV5-1 combines with J gene TRBJ2-5; D is possibly TRBD1 (6 bases). Trimming took 3 bases from V and 1 from J, leaving 10 bases between them. This CDR3 has 14 residues. Looked up from germline, CDR1 is SGHRS and CDR2 is YFSETQ. The CDR3 DNA reads as TGCGCCAGCAGCTGGGACACCGTCCAAGAGACCCAGTACTTC. Translating gives CASSWDTVQETQYF. Filled out from reference TRBV5-1 and TRBJ2-5, the complete variable domain reads KAGVTQTPRYLIKTRGQQVTLSCSPISGHRSVSWYQQTPGQGLQFLFEYFSETQRNKGNFPGRFSGRQFSNSRSEMNVSTLELGDSALYLCASSWDTVQETQYFGPGTRLLVL.

The gene calls are TRBV9 and TRBJ2-2; no clear D gene. There are 13 residues in the CDR3. Trimming took 0 bases from V and 6 from J, leaving 6 bases between them. Germline CDR1 SGDLS, CDR2 YYNGEE. The CDR3 here is CASSVEESGELFF. CDR3 bases: TGTGCCAGCAGCGTAGAGGAGTCCGGGGAGCTGTTTTTT.

The gene calls are TRBV29-1 and TRBJ2-5, with TRBD2 matching over 9 bases. The germline gives CDR1 SQVTM, CDR2 ANQGSEA. With 5 bases clipped from V and 5 bases from J, the junction kept 15 bases outside the gene matches. The length of the CDR3 is 16 residues. The CDR3 nucleotides are TGCAGCGTTAGAGGGCGGGGGGGTAAAGAGCAGGAGACCCAGTACTTC. It translates to CSVRGRGGKEQETQYF.

V gene TRBV7-2 combines with J gene TRBJ2-1, with a tentative D call TRBD1 (5 bases). The CDR3 is 12 residues long. The germline V and J ends were trimmed by 5 bases and 10 bases, with 12 bases remaining between them. Germline V gene data show CDR1 as SGHTA and CDR2 as FQGNSA. The CDR3 sequence: CASSPLGREQFF. The CDR3, as DNA: TGTGCCAGCAGCCCCTTGGGGCGGGAGCAGTTCTTC.

The V and J genes are TRBV28 and TRBJ2-1, with unresolved D. Germline values: CDR1 MDHEN, CDR2 SYDVKM. V gave up 5 bases and J gave up 7 bases, with 9 bases separating them. CDR3 size: 12 residues. The CDR3 sequence: CASSPPRNEQFF. In DNA form, the CDR3 reads TGTGCCAGCAGTCCCCCCAGAAATGAGCAGTTCTTC.

The chain has TRBV27 and TRBJ2-3; D uncertain. Trimming removed 8 bases at V and 0 bases at J, with 6 bases between. The CDR3 extends over 12 amino acids. The germline V gene encodes CDR1 MNHEY and CDR2 SMNVEV (reference sequence). The CDR3 is CASSGSTDTQYF. In nucleotides, the CDR3 is TGTGCCAGCTCCGGTAGCACAGATACGCAGTATTTT.

The chain couples TRBV30 to TRBJ2-3; TRBD2 agrees at 7 bases. The J segment lost 5 bases and the V segment lost 5 bases, leaving 13 bases of the junction unmatched. The CDR3 runs 15 residues. The V gene's germline CDR1 is GTSNPN and CDR2 SVGIG (reference sequence). DNA for the CDR3: TGTGCCTGGCAGCGGGACCCCTTGGGGAGAGATACGCAGTATTTT. Its protein is CAWQRDPLGRDTQYF.

This clone was seen a few times. V is TRBV7-2 and J is TRBJ2-7; tentatively, D is TRBD1 (5 bases). V lost 1 base and J 5 bases, leaving 9 bases between the germline ends. The V gene's germline CDR1 is SGHTA and CDR2 FQGNSA. There are 13 residues in the CDR3. In DNA, the CDR3 is TGTGCCAGCAGCTTAGGATGGGGCAACGAGCAGTACTTC. Translating gives CASSLGWGNEQYF.

V and J are TRBV7-8 and TRBJ1-4, with D perhaps TRBD1 (6 bases). V shed 5 bases and J shed 7 bases, with 14 bases lying between them. Germline V gene data show CDR1 as SGHVS and CDR2 as FQNEAQ. This CDR3 contains 14 residues. The CDR3: CASSGGGSGEKLFF. The CDR3 DNA reads TGTGCCAGCAGCGGAGGGGGGAGCGGTGAAAAACTGTTTTTT. Together with reference TRBV7-8 and TRBJ1-4, the CDR3 gives the full variable domain: GAGVSQSPRYKVAKRGQDVALRCDPISGHVSLFWYQQALGQGPEFLTYFQNEAQLDKSGLPSDRFFAERPEGSVSTLKIQRTQQEDSAVYLCASSGGGSGEKLFFGSGTQLSVL.

The J gene is TRBJ1-6, the V gene TRBV4-1; TRBD1 matches 7 bases. V was clipped by 3 bases and J by 7 bases; unmatched bases: 12. This CDR3 has 17 residues. CDR1 and CDR2 from the germline V gene are MGHRA and YSYEKL. CDR3 loop: CASSQDQEGTDNSPLHF. DNA for the CDR3: TGCGCCAGCAGCCAGGACCAAGAGGGGACAGACAATTCACCCCTCCACTTT.

This chain uses TRBV27 with TRBJ1-4; unclear D gene. The ends were cut back, 5 bases at V and 8 bases at J, with 15 bases in the middle. The CDR3 is 14 amino acids. From germline, CDR1 is MNHEY and CDR2 SMNVEV (reference sequence). The CDR3 coding sequence is TGTGCCAGCAGTCCCCAGGCGATAGGGGAAAAACTGTTTTTT. Translating gives CASSPQAIGEKLFF. The variable domain in full, completed from reference TRBV27 and TRBJ1-4, reads EAQVTQNPRYLITVTGKKLTVTCSQNMNHEYMSWYRQDPGLGLRQIYYSMNVEVTDKGDVPEGYKVSRKEKRNFPLILESPSPNQTSLYFCASSPQAIGEKLFFGSGTQLSVL.

The rearrangement joins TRBV7-2 to TRBJ2-3; D gene ambiguous. V was shortened by 5 bases and J by 4 bases, with 13 bases between the two germline ends. The CDR3 totals 14 residues. In germline, CDR1 is SGHTA, CDR2 FQGNSA. The CDR3 DNA follows: TGTGCCAGCAGCCACCCAAAGAGGCCAGATACGCAGTATTTT. Translating gives CASSHPKRPDTQYF.

This chain uses TRBV29-1 with TRBJ2-2, with D unresolved. The V and J ends lost 7 bases and 6 bases respectively, with 12 bases between them. This CDR3 comprises 12 residues. CDR1 is SQVTM and CDR2 is ANQGSEA in the germline V gene. The CDR3 reads CSAGLPSGELFF. DNA of the CDR3: TGCAGCGCCGGGCTGCCCTCCGGGGAGCTGTTTTTT.

V usage is TRBV28 and J usage is TRBJ2-7; D remains unclear. Germline V gives CDR1 MDHEN, CDR2 SYDVKM. V lost 2 bases to trimming and J lost 5 bases, with 7 bases between them. The length of the CDR3 is 12 residues. The CDR3 DNA sequence: TGTGCCAGCAGTTTACGTTGGGACGAGCAGTACTTC. Encoded protein: CASSLRWDEQYF.

This clone was counted a few times. In DNA form, the CDR3 reads TGTGCCAGCAGCTCCGCCCAACGGAGGGACATTCAGTACTTC. This codes for CASSSAQRRDIQYF. The chain has TRBV27 and TRBJ2-4, with a possible D match to TRBD2 (6 bases). The CDR3 runs to 14 residues. In germline, CDR1 is MNHEY, CDR2 SMNVEV (reference sequence). V gave up 6 bases and J gave up 8 bases, with 17 bases separating them.